This T cell receptor beta chain derives from a study of neoadjuvant anti-PD-1 for oral cavity cancer. Study-level information: Non-progressing patients received a fourth nivolumab dose near day 43, then surgery on days 50-56. General study findings and limits: Only a few patients per response group were TCR-analyzed; validation needed.

The data were produced by immunoSEQ multiplex PCR, yet TCRdb's version contains in-frame clones alone and is incomplete. The sample consists of about 61,000 clones, approximately 80% of them appearing once. From germline, CDR1 is MDHEN and CDR2 SYDVKM. The germline V and J ends were trimmed by 6 bases and 4 bases, with 18 bases remaining between them. The CDR3 consists of 15 residues. Blood cells were analyzed directly, without culture or expansion. About this clone itself: Antigen: not known.

This receptor was identified in a person between 40 and 79 years old with oral cavity squamous cell carcinoma. The input for sequencing was PBMCs, taken before nivolumab (anti-PD-1) treatment. The chain uses TRBV28 and TRBJ1-2; D is uncertain. CDR3 residues: CASRDPRRRFYGYTF. DNA for the CDR3: TGTGCCAGCAGGGACCCTAGGAGGAGGTTCTATGGCTACACCTTC.